These 22 T cell receptor beta chains originate from one sample sequenced in a study of a mutant IDH1 vaccine in newly diagnosed glioma. These receptors' antigens are unknown. Time point described: week 23, last vaccination. One vaccine dose held 300 ug of mutant IDH1 20-mer peptide and came with topical imiquimod. Data came from immunoSEQ multiplex PCR; TCRdb stores just in-frame clones and leaves some out. This table holds about 41,000 clones, about 79% found once. The sequencing here drew on PBMCs, taken from a glioma patient whose treatment included an IDH1 peptide vaccine. These receptors originate from a woman between 35 and 50 years old with glioma. Some clones in this sample may be carry-over from other donors' samples.

V and J are TRBV29-1 and TRBJ2-3; D is perhaps TRBD1 or TRBD2 (5 bases each). The CDR3 is made up of 15 amino acids. Germline-derived CDR1 and CDR2 are SQVTM and ANQGSEA. Trimming removed 5 bases from V and 3 bases from J, with 18 bases in between. CDR3 nucleotide sequence: TGCAGCGTTAAGGAAGTTCGGGGCAAAACAGATACGCAGTATTTT. Translating gives CSVKEVRGKTDTQYF.

This clone appeared a single time. V and J are TRBV7-9 and TRBJ2-7; D is ambiguous. Trimming shortened V by 4 bases and J by 0 bases, and 10 bases separated the two germline ends. This CDR3 comprises 14 residues. Germline lookup yields CDR1 SEHNR and CDR2 FQNEAQ (reference sequence). CDR3 nucleotides: TGTGCCAGCAGCTCCGACCTCAGCTCCTACGAGCAGTACTTC. Translated: CASSSDLSSYEQYF.

CDR3 protein: CASSPQGGDEKLFF. In nucleotides, the CDR3 is TGTGCCAGCTCACCACAGGGCGGGGATGAAAAACTGTTTTTT. The rearrangement links TRBV18 to TRBJ1-4; D is undetermined. The germline V gene has CDR1 KGHSH and CDR2 LQKENI. This CDR3 spans 14 amino acids. Between the trimmed V and J ends, which lost 1 base and 6 bases, there was a span of 9 bases.

This chain uses TRBV5-4 with TRBJ2-1, with D unresolved. The germline CDR1 and CDR2 sequences are SGHNT and YYREEE (reference sequence). V lost 1 base to trimming and J lost 5 bases, with 4 bases between them. The CDR3 runs to 12 residues. CDR3 DNA sequence: TGTGCCAGCAGCTTGACAGACAATGAGCAGTTCTTC. Its protein is CASSLTDNEQFF.

With regard to this clone: Germline is not matched at one junction end, which may reflect a read error. The rearrangement joins TRBV7-2 to TRBJ1-3; possibly TRBD1 for D (5 bases). This CDR3 has 14 residues. Germline CDR1 and CDR2: SGHTA and FQGNSA. CDR3 in amino acids: CASRLGASGNTIYF. The CDR3 DNA is TGTGCCAGCAGGTTAGGGGCCTCTGGAAACACCATATATTTT. The variable domain in full, with the rest retrieved from reference TRBV7-2 and TRBJ1-3, is GAGVSQSPSNKVTEKGKDVELRCDPISGHTALYWYRQSLGQGLEFLIYFQGNSAPDKSGLPSDRFSAERTGGSVSTLTIQRTQQEDSAVYLCASRLGASGNTIYFGEGSWLTVV.

V gene TRBV13 combines with J gene TRBJ1-1; D perhaps matches TRBD1 (5 bases). The germline V and J ends were trimmed by 5 bases and 11 bases, with 21 bases remaining between them. The CDR3 has 14 amino acids. Germline loops: CDR1 PRHDT, CDR2 FYEKMQ (reference sequence). The CDR3 DNA sequence: TGTGCCAGCAGCACATCCGCGGGGCCGAGGGAGGCTTTCTTT. Protein product: CASSTSAGPREAFF.

The chain carries TRBV7-6 and TRBJ2-7, with 7 bases aligning to TRBD1. CDR1 is SGHVS, CDR2 FNYEAQ, per germline. Trimming took 4 bases from V and 2 from J; bases not matched to a gene: 14. The CDR3 is 17 residues long. This CDR3 is CASSSSAYRGDTYEQYF. DNA of the CDR3: TGTGCCAGCAGCTCCTCCGCGTACAGGGGTGATACCTACGAGCAGTACTTC.

The chain couples TRBV4-3 to TRBJ1-1; tentatively, D is TRBD1 (6 bases). V lost 0 bases to trimming and J lost 5 bases, with 16 bases between them. Germline CDR1 LGHNA, CDR2 YSLEER. The CDR3 runs 16 residues. CDR3 protein: CASSQDLGGRGTEAFF. CDR3 coding DNA: TGCGCCAGCAGCCAAGATTTGGGGGGCCGGGGGACTGAAGCTTTCTTT.

The V gene is TRBV5-4, the J gene TRBJ1-5; D gene ambiguous. V was shortened by 4 bases and J by 1 base, with 15 bases between the two germline ends. From germline, CDR1 is SGHNT and CDR2 YYREEE (reference sequence). This CDR3 spans 16 amino acids. The CDR3 coding sequence is TGTGCCAGCAGCGATCGAGCGGCGGGCAGCAATCAGCCCCAGCATTTT. Residues: CASSDRAAGSNQPQHF.

The chain combines TRBV6-6 with TRBJ1-1; D is undetermined. CDR3 length equals 14 residues. Germline assignment: CDR1 MNHNY and CDR2 SVGAGI (reference sequence). V was shortened by 5 bases and J by 0 bases, with 10 bases between the two germline ends. CDR3 residues: CASSEWRLNTEAFF. DNA of the CDR3: TGTGCCAGCAGTGAGTGGCGTTTGAACACTGAAGCTTTCTTT.

The chain uses TRBV20-1 and TRBJ1-2; 7 bases agree with TRBD1. The V gene end was trimmed by 3 bases and the J gene end by 14 bases; junction bases not matched to a gene: 6. In germline, CDR1 is DFQATT, CDR2 SNEGSKA (reference sequence). CDR3 length equals 10 residues. The CDR3 sequence: CSASWDSTTF. Written as DNA, the CDR3 is TGCAGTGCTAGTTGGGACAGTACGACCTTC.

The rearrangement uses TRBV27 and TRBJ2-2; weak D call: TRBD2 (7 bases). The CDR3 runs 15 residues. V was clipped by 3 bases and J by 6 bases, with 14 bases between them. Germline V gives CDR1 MNHEY, CDR2 SMNVEV (reference sequence). CDR3 sequence (DNA): TGTGCCAGCAGTTTGGGGGGGGCCCTCCCCGGGGAGCTGTTTTTT. Its protein product is CASSLGGALPGELFF.

The V and J genes are TRBV2 and TRBJ2-7; TRBD2 matches 8 bases. The ends lost 7 bases at V and 5 bases at J; junction bases unmatched: 7. Germline CDR1 is SNHLY and CDR2 is FYNNEI. The length of the CDR3 is 13 residues. CDR3: CASTSGSINEQYF. Here the CDR3 DNA reads TGTGCCAGCACGAGCGGGAGTATCAACGAGCAGTACTTC.

CDR3 bases: TGTGCCAGCAGCGACGGACAGGGACCCATCTTGGGCTACACCTTC. It translates to CASSDGQGPILGYTF. V and J are TRBV7-9 and TRBJ1-2; TRBD1 agrees at 8 bases. The V gene's germline CDR1 is SEHNR and CDR2 FQNEAQ (reference sequence). The CDR3 is made up of 15 amino acids. With 5 bases clipped from V and 8 bases from J, the junction kept 13 bases outside the gene matches.

J is TRBJ1-1 and V is TRBV5-1; 7 nucleotides align to TRBD1. The CDR3 runs to 17 residues. From germline, CDR1 is SGHRS and CDR2 YFSETQ. V trimming: 0 bases; J trimming: 5 bases; junction bases outside the gene matches: 13. This CDR3 reads CASSLVPQGGGWTEAFF. DNA of the CDR3: TGCGCCAGCAGCTTGGTACCCCAGGGGGGAGGGTGGACTGAAGCTTTCTTT.

The sample holds a few counts of this clone. The chain's CDR3 is CASSQVALGRGEIPTTNEKLFF. The CDR3 nucleotides read TGCGCCAGCAGCCAAGTCGCCCTTGGCAGGGGCGAAATACCTACAACTAATGAAAAACTGTTTTTT. The genes are TRBV4-3 and TRBJ1-4; possible D gene TRBD1, 6 bases. The CDR3 is made up of 22 amino acids. The V end was cut by 1 base, the J end by 0 bases, with 27 bases between. Per germline, CDR1 LGHNA and CDR2 YSLEER.

The V and J genes are TRBV4-3 and TRBJ2-2, with TRBD1 matching 7 bases. Germline CDR1 is LGHNA and CDR2 is YSLEER. V dropped 4 bases and J dropped 4; count of bases not matched to a gene: 12. The CDR3 length is 17 residues. The CDR3: CASSLRGLQGSTGELFF. CDR3 DNA sequence: TGCGCCAGCAGCCTCAGAGGTCTACAGGGGAGCACCGGGGAGCTGTTTTTT.

This chain connects TRBV5-1 to TRBJ2-2; D gene ambiguous. Germline CDR1 is SGHRS and CDR2 is YFSETQ. Trimming left V 2 bases short and J 8 bases short, with 7 bases between. The CDR3 is 12 residues long. CDR3 amino acids: CASSFTRGELFF. The CDR3 DNA reads as TGCGCCAGCAGCTTCACAAGGGGGGAGCTGTTTTTT.

This clone was recorded once. The gene calls are TRBV27 and TRBJ2-5; D may match TRBD1 or TRBD2 (7 bases each). CDR1 and CDR2 (germline): MNHEY, SMNVEV (reference sequence). The CDR3 runs to 15 residues. The V and J ends lost 2 bases and 5 bases respectively, with 15 bases between them. The CDR3 reads CASSLRGRGGETQYF. CDR3 nucleotide sequence: TGTGCCAGCAGTTTACGGGGCAGGGGGGGGGAGACCCAGTACTTC.

The chain recombines TRBV9 with TRBJ2-2; D call uncertain. CDR1 SGDLS and CDR2 YYNGEE come from the germline V gene. Trimming removed 0 bases at V and 7 bases at J, with 7 bases between. The CDR3 contains 13 residues. This chain's CDR3 is CASSVAIGGELFF. The DNA for the CDR3 is TGTGCCAGCAGCGTAGCGATAGGCGGGGAGCTGTTTTTT. Together with reference TRBV9 and TRBJ2-2, the CDR3 gives the full variable domain: DSGVTQTPKHLITATGQRVTLRCSPRSGDLSVYWYQQSLDQGLQFLIQYYNGEERAKGNILERFSAQQFPDLHSELNLSSLELGDSALYFCASSVAIGGELFFGEGSRLTVL.

This chain uses TRBV6-5 with TRBJ2-7; the D gene is possibly TRBD2 (6 bases). Looked up from germline, CDR1 is MNHEY and CDR2 is SVGAGI. The CDR3 runs to 13 residues. The germline V and J ends were trimmed by 8 bases and 1 base, with 12 bases remaining between them. The CDR3 region is CASWRGESYEQYF. The CDR3 DNA is TGTGCCAGCTGGAGGGGTGAATCCTACGAGCAGTACTTC.

This clone has a single count. The V gene is TRBV25-1, the J gene TRBJ1-1; D unclear. The CDR3 sequence is 13 residues long. Trimming took 1 base from V and 2 from J, leaving 5 bases between them. Germline loops: CDR1 MGHDK, CDR2 SYGVNS. The CDR3 loop reads CASSEFPNTEAFF. The CDR3 bases are TGTGCCAGCAGTGAATTCCCCAACACTGAAGCTTTCTTT.